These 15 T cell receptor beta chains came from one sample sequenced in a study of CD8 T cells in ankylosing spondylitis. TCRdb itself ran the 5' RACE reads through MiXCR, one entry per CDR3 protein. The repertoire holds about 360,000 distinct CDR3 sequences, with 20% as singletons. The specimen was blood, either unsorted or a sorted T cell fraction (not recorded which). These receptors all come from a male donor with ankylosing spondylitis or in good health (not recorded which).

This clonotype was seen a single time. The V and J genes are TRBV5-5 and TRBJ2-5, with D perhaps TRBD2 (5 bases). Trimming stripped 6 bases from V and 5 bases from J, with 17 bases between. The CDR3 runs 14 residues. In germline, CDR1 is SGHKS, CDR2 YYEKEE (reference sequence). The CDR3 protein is CASKLDPRGETQYF. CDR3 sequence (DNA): TGTGCCAGCAAGCTTGATCCCAGAGGGGAGACCCAGTACTTC.

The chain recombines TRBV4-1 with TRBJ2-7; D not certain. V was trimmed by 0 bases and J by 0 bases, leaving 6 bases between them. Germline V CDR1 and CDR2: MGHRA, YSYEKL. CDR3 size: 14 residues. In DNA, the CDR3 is TGCGCCAGCAGCCAAGAGTTGAGCTCCTACGAGCAGTACTTC. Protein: CASSQELSSYEQYF.

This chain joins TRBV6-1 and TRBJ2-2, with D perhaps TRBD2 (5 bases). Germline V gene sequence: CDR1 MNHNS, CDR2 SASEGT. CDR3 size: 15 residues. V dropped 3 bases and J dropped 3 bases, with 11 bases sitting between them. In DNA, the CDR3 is TGTGCCAGCAGTGACGGTACCGGGGACACCGGGGAGCTGTTTTTT. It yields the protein CASSDGTGDTGELFF.

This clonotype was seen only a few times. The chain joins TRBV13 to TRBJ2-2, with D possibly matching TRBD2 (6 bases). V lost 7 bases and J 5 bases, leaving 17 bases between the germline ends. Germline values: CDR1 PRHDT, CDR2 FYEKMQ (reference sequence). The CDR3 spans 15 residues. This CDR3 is CASTPGRGPTGELFF. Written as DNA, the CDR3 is TGTGCCAGCACCCCGGGGCGGGGACCTACCGGGGAGCTGTTTTTT.

In nucleotides, the CDR3 is TGTGCCAGCAGTTTATCGAGGGGGGAGCTGTTTTTT. Its protein product is CASSLSRGELFF. The rearrangement uses TRBV12-3 or TRBV12-4 and TRBJ2-2; D uncertain. Trimming removed 2 bases from V and 8 bases from J, with 6 bases in between. The CDR3 covers 12 residues.

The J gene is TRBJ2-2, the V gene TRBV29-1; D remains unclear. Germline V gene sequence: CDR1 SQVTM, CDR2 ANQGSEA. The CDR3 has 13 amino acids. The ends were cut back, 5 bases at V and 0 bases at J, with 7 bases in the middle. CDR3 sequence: CSVLDANTGELFF. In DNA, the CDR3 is TGCAGCGTTCTGGACGCGAACACCGGGGAGCTGTTTTTT.

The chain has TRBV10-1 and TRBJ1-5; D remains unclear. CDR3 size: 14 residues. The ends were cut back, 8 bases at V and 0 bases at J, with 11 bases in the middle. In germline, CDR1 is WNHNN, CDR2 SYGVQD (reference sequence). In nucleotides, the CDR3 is TGCGCCAGCCGAGGGTTTGATAGCAATCAGCCCCAGCATTTT. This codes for CASRGFDSNQPQHF.

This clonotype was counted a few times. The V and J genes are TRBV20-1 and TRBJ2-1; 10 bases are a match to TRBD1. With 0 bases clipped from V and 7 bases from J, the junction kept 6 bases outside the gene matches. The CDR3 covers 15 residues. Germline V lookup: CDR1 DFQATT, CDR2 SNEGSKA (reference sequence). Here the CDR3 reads CSARDPDRGGNEQFF. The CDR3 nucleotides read TGCAGTGCTAGAGATCCGGACAGGGGGGGTAATGAGCAGTTCTTC.

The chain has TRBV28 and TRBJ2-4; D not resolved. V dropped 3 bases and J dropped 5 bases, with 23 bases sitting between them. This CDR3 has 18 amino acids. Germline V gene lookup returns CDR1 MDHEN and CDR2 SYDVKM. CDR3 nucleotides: TGTGCCAGCAGTTTGGTCCCCGGGTTGGGCGCTAATGAAAACATTCAGTACTTC. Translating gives CASSLVPGLGANENIQYF. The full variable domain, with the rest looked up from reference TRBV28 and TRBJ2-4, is DVKVTQSSRYLVKRTGEKVFLECVQDMDHENMFWYRQDPGLGLRLIYFSYDVKMKEKGDIPEGYSVSREKKERFSLILESASTNQTSMYLCASSLVPGLGANENIQYFGAGTRLSVL.

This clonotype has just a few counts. This chain's CDR3 is CASTPLPGGSYEQYF. Written as DNA, the CDR3 is TGTGCCAGCACCCCCCTCCCTGGGGGCTCCTACGAGCAGTACTTC. The rearrangement joins TRBV6-1 to TRBJ2-7; either TRBD1 or TRBD2 may fit D (5 bases each). Trimming took 7 bases from V and 0 from J, leaving 16 bases between them. Germline values: CDR1 MNHNS, CDR2 SASEGT. The CDR3 is 15 residues long.

CDR3 sequence: CASSLTDRALGELFF. For the CDR3, the DNA is TGTGCCAGCAGCTTAACGGACAGGGCATTGGGGGAGCTGTTTTTT. V usage is TRBV7-9 and J usage is TRBJ2-2; 8 positions match TRBD1. The CDR3 is made up of 15 amino acids. The germline gives CDR1 SEHNR, CDR2 FQNEAQ (reference sequence). V trimming: 2 bases; J trimming: 8 bases; junction bases outside the gene matches: 7.

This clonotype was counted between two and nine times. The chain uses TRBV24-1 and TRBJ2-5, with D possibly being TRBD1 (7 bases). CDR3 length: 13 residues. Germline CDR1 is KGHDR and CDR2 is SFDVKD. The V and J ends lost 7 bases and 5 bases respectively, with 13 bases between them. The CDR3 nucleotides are TGTGCCACCAGAGAGGGGGGACAGGAGACCCAGTACTTC. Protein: CATREGGQETQYF.

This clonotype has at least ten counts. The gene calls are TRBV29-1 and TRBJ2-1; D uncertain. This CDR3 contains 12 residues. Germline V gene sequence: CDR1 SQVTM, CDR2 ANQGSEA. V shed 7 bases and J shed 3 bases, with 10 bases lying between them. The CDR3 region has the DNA TGCAGCGCTACGGCTAACTACAATGAGCAGTTCTTC. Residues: CSATANYNEQFF.

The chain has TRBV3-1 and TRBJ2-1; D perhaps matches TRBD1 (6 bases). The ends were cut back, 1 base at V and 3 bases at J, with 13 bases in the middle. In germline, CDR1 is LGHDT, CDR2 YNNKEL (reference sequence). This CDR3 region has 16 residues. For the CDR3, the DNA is TGTGCCAGCAGCCAAGGCCGGGACACCGGCTACAATGAGCAGTTCTTC. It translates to CASSQGRDTGYNEQFF.

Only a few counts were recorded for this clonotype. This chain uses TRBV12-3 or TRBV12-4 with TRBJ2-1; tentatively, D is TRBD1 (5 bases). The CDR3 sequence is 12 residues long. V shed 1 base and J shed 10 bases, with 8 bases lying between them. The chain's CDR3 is CASSLVGQEQFF. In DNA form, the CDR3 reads TGTGCCAGCAGTTTAGTGGGGCAAGAGCAGTTCTTC.